This record covers a single T cell receptor (beta chain). No antigen is known for it. Time point described: persistent/refractory GD, antithyroid drugs over 5 years with positive TRAb. PBMCs provided the RNA from which the TCR library was made. The TCR beta library used iRepertoire HTBI primers with Arm-PCR amplification of CDR3. In the original workflow: Identification of gene segments yielded some 61 TRBV and over 12 TRBJ across samples. MiXCR was run by TCRdb on the multiplex PCR reads, yielding one entry per CDR3 protein. These V and J calls are TCRdb output, not the study's own analysis. The sample has roughly 700,000 distinct CDR3 sequences, about 32% seen once. The sample is drawn from a study of regulatory T cells in long-lasting Graves disease. Per the germline V gene, CDR1 is KGHSH and CDR2 is LQKENI. V was clipped by 3 bases and J by 4 bases; unmatched bases: 14. This CDR3 has 17 amino acids.

Study-wide points: The sample size was small, and this may have reduced accuracy. Favoring TRBV28, TRBJ1-2 and TRBJ2-5 was a feature seen in persistent disease. More public clonotypes were shared by persistent patients (about 3,000) than by new patients (approximately 1,000).

The receptor was derived from a female donor with Graves disease. This chain uses TRBV18 with TRBJ2-7, with 8 bases fitting TRBD2. Sample: peripheral blood mononuclear cells (PBMCs), taken when the disease was refractory, from a patient treated with antithyroid drugs. CDR3 sequence (DNA): TGTGCCAGCTCACCCCCCCCGGGAAGCGGGAGATCTTACGAGCAGTACTTC. It specifies CASSPPPGSGRSYEQYF. The variable domain in full, with the rest retrieved from reference TRBV18 and TRBJ2-7, is NAGVMQNPRHLVRRRGQEARLRCSPMKGHSHVYWYRQLPEEGLKFMVYLQKENIIDESGMPKERFSAEFPKEGPSILRIQQVVRGDSAAYFCASSPPPGSGRSYEQYFGPGTRLTVT.